The present entry profiles one T cell receptor (beta chain) with its context. The target antigen is unknown. Germline lookup yields CDR1 SQVTM and CDR2 ANQGSEA. The CDR3 length is 14 residues. The V gene lost 3 bases and the J gene lost 2 bases, with 14 bases spanning the gap. RNA was isolated and reverse transcribed to cDNA, the sequencing template. Some clones are missing from TCRdb's copy, which holds only in-frame ones; the method was immunoSEQ multiplex PCR. The profile shows roughly 200,000 clones, roughly three fifths of them singletons. These data originate in a study of CD8+ T cells in alopecia areata. The study, taken as a whole, reports: Sharing of TCRs across patients appeared less clear than in mice, possibly for HLA-related reasons.

The TCR originated in a human donor in good health. Sequencing input: CD8+ T cells sorted from blood. The chain combines TRBV29-1 with TRBJ2-7, with D hard to call. The CDR3 region is CSVEDAGSPYEQYF. The CDR3 region has the DNA TGCAGCGTTGAGGACGCCGGGTCCCCCTACGAGCAGTACTTC.